This T cell receptor beta chain was sequenced in a study of response to subunit inactivated influenza vaccine. Findings of the study overall: Each seasonal flu vaccination may recruit only limited new T cells, authors suggested.

This clonotype was found many times. Its cognate antigen is unknown. Per germline, CDR1 KGHSH and CDR2 LQKENI. Deletions cut 4 bases from V and 0 bases from J, with 12 bases between. The CDR3 length is 15 residues. TCRdb processed the RT-PCR reads anew with MiXCR; each CDR3 protein has one entry. The sample holds 490,000 or so distinct CDR3 sequences, approximately 7.6% seen once. This TCR was sampled from a man aged 50 to 75 who received an inactivated influenza vaccine. The chain recombines TRBV18 with TRBJ1-1; D is possibly TRBD1 (5 bases). This specimen was PBMCs from blood, taken around 25 months after vaccination. The CDR3 region is CASSLRGVMNTEAFF. The CDR3 nucleotides are TGTGCCAGCTCACTTAGGGGTGTCATGAACACTGAAGCTTTCTTT.